This TCR beta chain is from a study of cytomegalovirus exposure and HLA in healthy donors. The PCR employed 60 Vbeta primers together with 13 Jbeta primers. Data came from immunoSEQ multiplex PCR; TCRdb stores just in-frame clones and leaves some out. The repertoire holds around 190,000 clones, about three quarters seen once, with approximately 1.1% in the top ten. The CDR3 is 13 residues long. CDR1 LNHNV and CDR2 YYDKDF come from the germline V gene (reference sequence). V lost 2 bases to trimming and J lost 4 bases, with 8 bases between them. Study conclusions and caveats: A cluster of highly shared sequence variants was likely a sequencing artifact. A later analysis reportedly identified an Asian-associated ancestry cluster as carrying fewer N-insertions than the approximately 730-donor mean. Looking again later, the authors saw that most CMV-associated TCR beta chains seemed HLA-restricted. A missense DCLRE1C variant was associated with V- and J-gene trimming of TCR beta chains in a later analysis, and an independent cohort replicated the association.

A remark on this clone: Its antigen is unknown.

The receptor was isolated from a woman in her thirties or forties in good health and CMV-seronegative. V is TRBV15 and J is TRBJ1-1; no reliable D call. Sequences were obtained from PBMCs. The CDR3 sequence: CATSRNLCTEAFF. CDR3 in DNA: TGTGCCACCAGCAGAAACCTATGCACTGAAGCTTTCTTT. Filled out from reference TRBV15 and TRBJ1-1, the complete variable domain reads DAMVIQNPRYQVTQFGKPVTLSCSQTLNHNVMYWYQQKSSQAPKLLFHYYDKDFNNEADTPDNFQSRRPNTSFCFLDIRSPGLGDTAMYLCATSRNLCTEAFFGQGTRLTVV.